This T cell receptor (beta chain) was recovered during a study of response to subunit inactivated influenza vaccine. General study points: A suggestion made by the authors is that each seasonal influenza vaccination recruits few new T cells.

CDR1 is SGHRS, CDR2 YFSETQ, per germline. Trimming shortened V by 0 bases and J by 2 bases, and 18 bases separated the two germline ends. The CDR3 totals 17 residues. TCRdb reanalysed the RT-PCR reads using MiXCR and keeps one entry per CDR3 protein. The sample includes roughly 160,000 distinct CDR3 sequences, about 10% of them seen just once. This clonotype was counted ten times or more. The antigen remains unidentified. This TCR came from a man between 50 and 75 years old who received an inactivated influenza vaccine. Sequencing was performed on CD8+ T cells sorted from PBMCs, taken about 24 months after vaccination. This chain uses TRBV5-1 with TRBJ2-7; D may be TRBD2 (6 bases). The DNA for the CDR3 is TGCGCCAGCAGCTTGGGACCTCCGGGACTTGGGGCCTACGAGCAGTACTTC. It translates to CASSLGPPGLGAYEQYF.